A selection of T cell receptor beta chains follows, all from one sample in a study of response to subunit inactivated influenza vaccine. TCRdb ran MiXCR on the RT-PCR reads and lists one entry per CDR3 protein. The table has roughly 570,000 distinct CDR3 sequences, over 10% seen once. The source was PBMCs from blood, collected more than 35 days after vaccination. The receptors originated from a man between 50 and 59 years old who received an inactivated influenza vaccine. Both conserved end residues are part of each CDR3. D genes are given only for firm matches. Some rows mark clone size as missing; the rest say once, few, many or name a class of expanded clone.

d_gene: NA
j_gene: TRBJ2-1
abundance: NA
v_gene: TRBV5-4
CDR3nt: TGTGCCAGCAGCACCCATCCGACAGGTGGCCCTTACAATGAGCAGTTCTTC
CDR3aa: CASSTHPTGGPYNEQFF

d_gene: NA
j_gene: TRBJ2-2
abundance: few
v_gene: TRBV7-2
CDR3nt: TGTGCCAGCAGCTTACAACAGGCCGTCGGCGGGGAGCTGTTTTTT
CDR3aa: CASSLQQAVGGELFF

d_gene: TRBD2
j_gene: TRBJ2-1
abundance: NA
v_gene: TRBV7-2
CDR3nt: TGTGCCAGCAGCTTGCGCGGGAGAAGGAATGAGCAGTTCTTC
CDR3aa: CASSLRGRRNEQFF

d_gene: NA
j_gene: TRBJ2-2
abundance: NA
v_gene: TRBV10-3
CDR3nt: TGTGCCACCGACAGCGGAGGGGGTACCGGGGAGCTGTTTTTT
CDR3aa: CATDSGGGTGELFF

d_gene: TRBD1
j_gene: TRBJ2-1
abundance: NA
v_gene: TRBV5-6
CDR3nt: TGTGCCAGCAGCTTGTGGGACAGGGGCTACAATGAGCAGTTCTTC
CDR3aa: CASSLWDRGYNEQFF

d_gene: NA
j_gene: TRBJ2-7
abundance: few
v_gene: TRBV3-1
CDR3nt: TGTGCCAGCAGCCGCGGGATCGCCTACGAGCAGTACTTC
CDR3aa: CASSRGIAYEQYF

d_gene: NA
j_gene: TRBJ2-3
abundance: few
v_gene: TRBV9
CDR3nt: TGTGCCAGCAACTCAGTGGGGGGCCCTTTCCTTGGTACGCAGTATTTT
CDR3aa: CASNSVGGPFLGTQYF

d_gene: NA
j_gene: TRBJ2-7
abundance: NA
v_gene: TRBV15
CDR3nt: TGTGCCACCAGTTTCGGGGGACCGGACGAGCAGTACTTC
CDR3aa: CATSFGGPDEQYF

d_gene: NA
j_gene: TRBJ2-7
abundance: few
v_gene: TRBV6-5
CDR3nt: TGTGCCAGCAGTTACTCGGGGACAATGGGCGAGCAGTACTTC
CDR3aa: CASSYSGTMGEQYF

d_gene: TRBD1
j_gene: TRBJ2-1
abundance: few
v_gene: TRBV6-2/TRBV6-3
CDR3nt: TGTGCCAGCAGTTACTCGGGGACAGTAGCTGCCAATGAGCAGTTCTTC
CDR3aa: CASSYSGTVAANEQFF

d_gene: TRBD1
j_gene: TRBJ2-7
abundance: few
v_gene: TRBV7-6
CDR3nt: TGTGCCAGCAGCTTAATGCCGGGACAGGGCTCCTACGAGCAGTACTTC
CDR3aa: CASSLMPGQGSYEQYF

d_gene: TRBD1
j_gene: TRBJ2-5
abundance: NA
v_gene: TRBV29-1
CDR3nt: TGCAGCGTTGAAAGGACAGGGGACTTAGGAGAGACCCAGTACTTC
CDR3aa: CSVERTGDLGETQYF

d_gene: NA
j_gene: TRBJ1-6
abundance: many
v_gene: TRBV20-1
CDR3nt: TGCAGTGCTAGCCCGGGGGGTGGGACACATAATTCACCCCTCCACTTT
CDR3aa: CSASPGGGTHNSPLHF

d_gene: TRBD2
j_gene: TRBJ2-4
abundance: NA
v_gene: TRBV5-6
CDR3nt: TGTGCCAGCAGCCCGGGGGGGGATACCAAAAACATTCAGTACTTC
CDR3aa: CASSPGGDTKNIQYF

d_gene: TRBD1
j_gene: TRBJ2-7
abundance: few
v_gene: TRBV20-1
CDR3nt: TGCAGTGCGGAACAGGGGGACCGGGCGTTCTACGAGCAGTACTTC
CDR3aa: CSAEQGDRAFYEQYF

d_gene: TRBD2
j_gene: TRBJ2-7
abundance: NA
v_gene: TRBV7-9
CDR3nt: TGTGCCAGCAGCTTAGTATCCGGGAGGAGAAACGAGCAGTACTTC
CDR3aa: CASSLVSGRRNEQYF

d_gene: NA
j_gene: TRBJ2-1
abundance: NA
v_gene: TRBV7-2
CDR3nt: TGTGCCAGCAGCTTGGTGTGGCATGAGCAGTTCTTC
CDR3aa: CASSLVWHEQFF

d_gene: NA
j_gene: TRBJ2-1
abundance: NA
v_gene: TRBV29-1
CDR3nt: TGCAGCGTTGGGGATCCCCGCATCGGTGAGCAGTTCTTC
CDR3aa: CSVGDPRIGEQFF

d_gene: NA
j_gene: TRBJ2-7
abundance: many
v_gene: TRBV5-1
CDR3nt: TGCGCCAGCAGCTTGGCCTTGGGAGCCTACGAGCAGTACTTC
CDR3aa: CASSLALGAYEQYF

d_gene: NA
j_gene: TRBJ2-7
abundance: few
v_gene: TRBV12-3/TRBV12-4
CDR3nt: TGTGCCAGCAGTTTTGGGGGGCGGTGGGAGCAGTACTTC
CDR3aa: CASSFGGRWEQYF

d_gene: NA
j_gene: TRBJ1-1
abundance: NA
v_gene: TRBV7-2
CDR3nt: TGTGCCAGCAGCGCCATTACTGAAGCTTTCTTT
CDR3aa: CASSAITEAFF

d_gene: TRBD2
j_gene: TRBJ2-1
abundance: NA
v_gene: TRBV3-1
CDR3nt: TGTGCCAGCAAAGAACTAGCGGGAGGGCCGAGTGAGCAGTTCTTC
CDR3aa: CASKELAGGPSEQFF

d_gene: NA
j_gene: TRBJ2-5
abundance: few
v_gene: TRBV4-1
CDR3nt: TGCGCCAGCAGCACACAAGGGGCTAGACAAGAGACCCAGTACTTC
CDR3aa: CASSTQGARQETQYF

d_gene: NA
j_gene: TRBJ1-1
abundance: few
v_gene: TRBV29-1
CDR3nt: TGCAGCGTTGAATTGCAGGCTCCCCACACTGAAGCTTTCTTT
CDR3aa: CSVELQAPHTEAFF

d_gene: TRBD1
j_gene: TRBJ1-2
abundance: NA
v_gene: TRBV29-1
CDR3nt: TGCAGCGTCGGGACAGGGGTCCGAGATGGCTACACCTTC
CDR3aa: CSVGTGVRDGYTF

d_gene: TRBD2
j_gene: TRBJ2-1
abundance: NA
v_gene: TRBV7-8
CDR3nt: TGTGCCAGCAGCTCCCCAAGCGGGGGGGCCTGCAATGAGCAGTTCTTC
CDR3aa: CASSSPSGGACNEQFF

d_gene: NA
j_gene: TRBJ1-2
abundance: few
v_gene: TRBV12-3/TRBV12-4
CDR3nt: TGTGCCAGCAGTTTAAGGCTTTTAGGCTACACCTTC
CDR3aa: CASSLRLLGYTF

d_gene: NA
j_gene: TRBJ2-7
abundance: NA
v_gene: TRBV20-1
CDR3nt: TGCAGTGCTAGTCTTTTATACGAGCAGTACTTC
CDR3aa: CSASLLYEQYF

d_gene: TRBD2
j_gene: TRBJ2-3
abundance: NA
v_gene: TRBV20-1
CDR3nt: TGCAGTGCTGGGGTAGCGGGAGTCCGCCTTTGGGATACGCAGTATTTT
CDR3aa: CSAGVAGVRLWDTQYF

d_gene: TRBD1
j_gene: TRBJ2-5
abundance: NA
v_gene: TRBV28
CDR3nt: TGTGCCAGCAGTTCCGGACAGGGGCCAGAGACCCAGTACTTC
CDR3aa: CASSSGQGPETQYF

d_gene: NA
j_gene: TRBJ2-6
abundance: NA
v_gene: TRBV27
CDR3nt: TGTGCCATCGCGGAGTTCTCTGGGGCCAACGTCCTGACTTTC
CDR3aa: CAIAEFSGANVLTF

d_gene: NA
j_gene: TRBJ2-3
abundance: few
v_gene: TRBV7-2
CDR3nt: TGTGCCAGCAGCTTATCGTGGGTTTTGACAGATACGCAGTATTTT
CDR3aa: CASSLSWVLTDTQYF

d_gene: NA
j_gene: TRBJ2-3
abundance: NA
v_gene: TRBV20-1
CDR3nt: TGCAGTGCCCCGAGGGTGGCAGGTAGCACAGATACGCAGTATTTT
CDR3aa: CSAPRVAGSTDTQYF

d_gene: NA
j_gene: TRBJ2-7
abundance: few
v_gene: TRBV20-1
CDR3nt: TGCAGTGTGGGGGACCACGAGCAGTACTTC
CDR3aa: CSVGDHEQYF

d_gene: NA
j_gene: TRBJ1-3
abundance: NA
v_gene: TRBV11-2
CDR3nt: TGTGCCAGCAGCCTCCTCAGGGCCCCCATATATTTT
CDR3aa: CASSLLRAPIYF

d_gene: NA
j_gene: TRBJ2-5
abundance: few
v_gene: TRBV7-2
CDR3nt: TGTGCCAGCAGCTTAGGATTTAGCCTGGGGGAGACCCAGTACTTC
CDR3aa: CASSLGFSLGETQYF

d_gene: NA
j_gene: TRBJ2-2
abundance: NA
v_gene: TRBV10-3
CDR3nt: TGTGCCATCAGTGAGAGAGACACCGGGGAGCTGTTTTTT
CDR3aa: CAISERDTGELFF

d_gene: TRBD1
j_gene: TRBJ2-5
abundance: many
v_gene: TRBV24-1
CDR3nt: TGTGCCACCAGTGACTATGGACAGGGCGGGACCCAGTACTTC
CDR3aa: CATSDYGQGGTQYF